This TCR beta chain was captured in a study of blood T cell repertoires in COVID-19. In the study overall: Both acute and convalescent COVID-19 samples were obtained from the United States, Italy and Spain. PBMCs, B-cell-depleted T cells, or T cells were the source of the cDNA or gDNA that made up the material.

Per the authors' pipeline: Estimates of nucleated cell counts were drawn from the amplification of reference gene primers. Assay used: immunoSEQ multiplex PCR; TCRdb lists only in-frame clones, some missing. V, J and clone size were drawn from that table, and D and trimming were deduced from the DNA. This table has about 160,000 clones, about 83% appearing once. Patients in Seattle were enrolled during active infection, then followed longitudinally. There are 13 residues in the CDR3. Germline V gene data show CDR1 as LNHDA and CDR2 as SQIVND (reference sequence). The germline V and J ends were trimmed by 7 bases and 7 bases, with 16 bases remaining between them.

V and J are TRBV19 and TRBJ1-2; D is perhaps TRBD1 (5 bases). The clonotype originates from a woman aged 70-85 years with COVID-19, enrolled during active disease. The sample consisted of peripheral blood. The CDR3 nucleotides read TGTGCCAGTACCACCGGGGGAGTAGGTGGCTACACCTTC. The encoded protein is CASTTGGVGGYTF.